This TCR beta chain emerged from a study of molecular identifiers for immune sequencing clone quantification. About the research overall: Naive CD8 cell RNA, from around 20,000 or 100,000 cells, was split five ways in replicates, with four sequenced. Study-level results: Under 1% of molecules in naive cells, but over 98% of effector molecules, belonged to clones above 20 RNA copies.

The sample holds a few counts of this clonotype. Antigen unknown. The V end was cut by 3 bases, the J end by 2 bases, with 18 bases between. Germline V gene sequence: CDR1 SEHNR, CDR2 FQNEAQ (reference sequence). The CDR3 spans 17 residues. From roughly 21,000 to 960,000 sorted cells, naive CD8 libraries were generated with 10%, 30% or 50% RNA. Preparation of the bulk TCR libraries relied on previously described methods and listed TCR primers. TCRdb reprocessed the PCR reads via MiXCR and lists one record per CDR3 protein. The data show 300,000 to 350,000 distinct CDR3 sequences, with around a fifth seen just once and roughly 0.86% held by the top ten.

This clonotype was obtained from a human donor in good health. Some libraries in this study had Jurkat cell RNA spiked in. Specimen: naive CD8+ T cells from blood, with Jurkat cell RNA spiked in. As for subset: FACS-sorted CD8+CD4-CCR7+CD45RA+ naive T cells. This rearrangement joins TRBV7-9 to TRBJ2-3; possible D gene TRBD1, 6 bases. The CDR3 loop is CASSFLPTGPSTDTQYF. CDR3 bases: TGTGCCAGCAGCTTCCTACCGACAGGCCCATCCACAGATACGCAGTATTTT.